The next 32 T cell receptor beta chains were all read from a single sample in a study of shared clonotypes between healthy human individuals. Profiling relied on immunoSEQ multiplex PCR, and the TCRdb table lists in-frame clones only, not all of them. This sample carries roughly 1,800,000 clones, about 95% of them seen once, and the ten largest clones take 1.2%. Selected positively for CCR7 and CD45RO-negative, naive CD8 cells excluded terminally differentiated effector memory CD45RA+ cells. The source material was naive CD8+ T cells sorted from blood. The receptors were gathered from a man younger than 35 in good health.

The rearrangement links TRBV11-2 to TRBJ2-1, with D maybe TRBD2 (5 bases). The CDR3 consists of 15 residues. Germline V gene sequence: CDR1 SGHAT, CDR2 FQNNGV. Trimming shortened V by 2 bases and J by 1 base, and 9 bases separated the two germline ends. CDR3 in DNA: TGTGCCAGCAGCTTAAGAAGCGGATCCTACAATGAGCAGTTCTTC. Residues: CASSLRSGSYNEQFF.

The CDR3 reads CASSGWTGSYGYTF. The CDR3 bases are TGTGCCAGCAGCGGTTGGACAGGGAGCTATGGCTACACCTTC. The chain recombines TRBV9 with TRBJ1-2, with TRBD1 identical over 8 bases. Losses at the gene ends were 3 bases for V and 4 bases for J; bases not matched to a gene: 5. This CDR3 has 14 residues. Germline lookup yields CDR1 SGDLS and CDR2 YYNGEE.

Concerning this clone itself: This sample includes further DNA sequences coding for the same CDR3. V usage is TRBV11-3 and J usage is TRBJ2-3; D ambiguous. With 3 bases removed from V and 5 bases from J, the gap between germline ends came to 6 bases. CDR1 SGHNT and CDR2 YENEEA come from the germline V gene. The CDR3 is 12 amino acids. The CDR3 loop reads CASSLGGDTQYF. The CDR3 DNA sequence: TGTGCCAGCAGCTTGGGCGGAGATACGCAGTATTTT. Complete variable domain (other parts from reference TRBV11-3 and TRBJ2-3): EAGVVQSPRYKIIEKKQPVAFWCNPISGHNTLYWYLQNLGQGPELLIRYENEEAVDDSQLPKDRFSAERLKGVDSTLKIQPAELGDSAVYLCASSLGGDTQYFGPGTRLTVL.

This rearrangement joins TRBV27 to TRBJ2-7; D is unclear. V gave up 3 bases and J gave up 4 bases, with 13 bases separating them. The CDR3 runs 14 residues. Germline CDR1 reads MNHEY; CDR2 reads SMNVEV (reference sequence). CDR3 bases: TGTGCCAGCAGTTTTGGCTTGCCCGGGTACGAGCAGTACTTC. It yields the protein CASSFGLPGYEQYF.

V is TRBV27 and J is TRBJ2-7; 12 nucleotides line up with TRBD1. Trimming cost V 7 bases and J 4 bases; bases outside gene matches: 8. The CDR3 is made up of 15 amino acids. The germline CDR1 and CDR2 sequences are MNHEY and SMNVEV (reference sequence). CDR3 in DNA: TGTGCCAGCAAGGAGTTGGGACAGGGGGCTTACGAGCAGTACTTC. This translates into CASKELGQGAYEQYF.

Concerning this clone itself: Within the sample, other DNA sequences also encode this same CDR3. The chain couples TRBV29-1 to TRBJ1-1; D is unresolved. CDR3 length equals 12 residues. The germline V gene has CDR1 SQVTM and CDR2 ANQGSEA. Trimming took 4 bases from V and 2 from J, leaving 8 bases between them. The CDR3 loop reads CSVVEGNTEAFF. Written as DNA, the CDR3 is TGCAGCGTTGTAGAGGGAAACACTGAAGCTTTCTTT.

This chain links TRBV7-6 with TRBJ2-2; no reliable D call. Trimming removed 3 bases from V and 3 bases from J, with 11 bases in between. This CDR3 region has 15 residues. From germline, CDR1 is SGHVS and CDR2 FNYEAQ. The CDR3 protein is CASSLSFGYTGELFF. The DNA for the CDR3 is TGTGCCAGCAGCTTGAGCTTCGGTTACACCGGGGAGCTGTTTTTT.

The J gene is TRBJ1-1, the V gene TRBV5-1, with a weak D call TRBD1 (5 bases). Trimming shortened V by 3 bases and J by 4 bases, and 13 bases separated the two germline ends. Germline V gene lookup returns CDR1 SGHRS and CDR2 YFSETQ. CDR3 length equals 14 residues. The DNA of the CDR3 is TGCGCCAGCAGCTGGGACTGGGGCGCCACTGAAGCTTTCTTT. Its protein product is CASSWDWGATEAFF.

The chain couples TRBV19 to TRBJ2-1; weak D call: TRBD2 (5 bases). Germline-derived CDR1 and CDR2 are LNHDA and SQIVND (reference sequence). Trimming shortened V by 1 base and J by 9 bases, and 10 bases separated the two germline ends. The CDR3 extends over 13 amino acids. The CDR3 protein is CASSIVDFGEQFF. In DNA form, the CDR3 reads TGTGCCAGTAGTATAGTGGACTTCGGTGAGCAGTTCTTC.

V is TRBV5-5 and J is TRBJ1-5; no firm D call. Trimming pared 1 base from V and 0 bases from J, leaving 14 bases between. The germline gives CDR1 SGHKS, CDR2 YYEKEE (reference sequence). This CDR3 spans 17 amino acids. CDR3 sequence: CASSLYAATISNQPQHF. The CDR3, as DNA: TGTGCCAGCAGCTTGTATGCCGCGACCATTAGCAATCAGCCCCAGCATTTT. The full variable domain, rest sourced from reference TRBV5-5 and TRBJ1-5, is DAGVTQSPTHLIKTRGQQVTLRCSPISGHKSVSWYQQVLGQGPQFIFQYYEKEERGRGNFPDRFSARQFPNYSSELNVNALLLGDSALYLCASSLYAATISNQPQHFGDGTRLSIL.

The gene calls are TRBV28 and TRBJ1-5; no firm D call. The CDR3 extends over 14 amino acids. Trimming removed 3 bases from V and 4 bases from J, with 10 bases in between. CDR1 and CDR2 (germline): MDHEN, SYDVKM. CDR3 sequence: CASSLGQYNQPQHF. For the CDR3, the DNA is TGTGCCAGCAGTTTGGGCCAGTATAATCAGCCCCAGCATTTT.

This sequence joins TRBV7-2 and TRBJ2-7; 14 positions agree with TRBD2. The CDR3 is made up of 18 amino acids. In germline, CDR1 is SGHTA, CDR2 FQGNSA. J lost 3 bases, V lost 1 base, and 8 bases had no gene match. CDR3 amino acids: CASSLGGPGLAGVYEQYF. The DNA of the CDR3 is TGTGCCAGCAGCTTAGGGGGACCGGGACTAGCGGGAGTCTACGAGCAGTACTTC.

The chain carries TRBV19 and TRBJ2-7; D call uncertain. Trimming cost V 3 bases and J 3 bases, with 15 bases left between them. The CDR3 runs to 15 residues. Germline V gene data show CDR1 as LNHDA and CDR2 as SQIVND (reference sequence). CDR3 sequence reads: CASSIQFSPNYEQYF. The DNA for the CDR3 is TGTGCCAGTAGTATTCAATTTTCCCCTAACTACGAGCAGTACTTC.

V gene TRBV7-9 combines with J gene TRBJ2-7; 12 bases line up with TRBD2. Per germline, CDR1 SEHNR and CDR2 FQNEAQ (reference sequence). The CDR3 is 15 amino acids. The junction had 4 bases not matched to a gene; V was cut back by 6 bases and J by 1 base. The DNA of the CDR3 is TGTGCCAGCAGGCCTGGGACTAGCGGGTCCTACGAGCAGTACTTC. Its protein product is CASRPGTSGSYEQYF.

The chain combines TRBV7-6 with TRBJ2-7; D is possibly TRBD1 (6 bases). V was clipped by 5 bases and J by 6 bases, with 8 bases between them. The CDR3 is 11 amino acids. CDR1 is SGHVS, CDR2 FNYEAQ, per germline. The CDR3 nucleotides are TGTGCCAGCAGCGAAGGGGGCGAGCAGTACTTC. Translated, it gives CASSEGGEQYF. Filled out from reference TRBV7-6 and TRBJ2-7, the complete variable domain reads GAGVSQSPRYKVTKRGQDVALRCDPISGHVSLYWYRQALGQGPEFLTYFNYEAQQDKSGLPNDRFSAERPEGSISTLTIQRTEQRDSAMYRCASSEGGEQYFGPGTRLTVT.

This clone has a single count. The chain is built from TRBV4-1 and TRBJ2-1; TRBD1 aligns across 9 bases. Per germline, CDR1 MGHRA and CDR2 YSYEKL. CDR3 length: 13 residues. J was trimmed by 8 bases and V by 4 bases; bases with no gene match: 3. Here the CDR3 DNA reads TGCGCCAGCAGCCCGGGGACAGGGTATGAGCAGTTCTTC. Translated, it gives CASSPGTGYEQFF.

Points on this clone: A read error is possible here, since a much larger clone lies one base away. At the DNA level, this CDR3 is encoded by other sequences in the same sample as well. The rearrangement joins TRBV11-3 to TRBJ1-1, with D unclear. The germline CDR1 and CDR2 sequences are SGHNT and YENEEA. Trimming left V 3 bases short and J 1 base short, with 6 bases between. This CDR3 is built from 13 residues. The CDR3 nucleotides read TGTGCCAGCAGCTTGGCAGAGAACACTGAAGCTTTCTTT. Its translation is CASSLAENTEAFF.

The V gene is TRBV6-4, the J gene TRBJ2-3, with 11 bases fitting TRBD2. The CDR3 loop spans 19 amino acids. After removal of 0 bases from V and 2 bases from J, the junction contained 10 bases not matched to a gene. Germline V gene lookup returns CDR1 MRHNA and CDR2 SNTAGT. The CDR3 sequence is CASSDSGTSGLYFTDTQYF. CDR3 nucleotides: TGTGCCAGCAGTGACTCCGGGACTAGCGGCCTTTATTTCACAGATACGCAGTATTTT.

The V call is TRBV27, the J call TRBJ1-6; no definite D call. Germline V gene data show CDR1 as MNHEY and CDR2 as SMNVEV (reference sequence). The CDR3 is 10 amino acids. The germline V and J ends were trimmed by 9 bases and 11 bases, with 8 bases remaining between them. CDR3 nucleotide sequence: TGTGCCAGTGGAGGTCCACCCCTCCACTTT. Translated, it gives CASGGPPLHF.

J is TRBJ2-1 and V is TRBV7-9; tentatively, D is TRBD2 (6 bases). The CDR3 extends over 16 amino acids. Trimming cost V 1 base and J 2 bases, with 12 bases left between them. CDR1 and CDR2 (germline): SEHNR, FQNEAQ (reference sequence). CDR3 region: CASSLDRGATYNEQFF. For the CDR3, the DNA is TGTGCCAGCAGCTTAGATCGCGGGGCAACCTACAATGAGCAGTTCTTC.

This chain joins TRBV11-1 and TRBJ2-7, with 12 bases matching TRBD1. The CDR3 has 16 residues. J was trimmed by 7 bases and V by 5 bases; bases with no gene match: 12. Germline V lookup: CDR1 SGHAT, CDR2 FQDESV (reference sequence). The CDR3 region has the DNA TGTGCCAGCAGCGCGGCGGGGACAGGGGGCTTCCAAGAGCAGTACTTC. Translated: CASSAAGTGGFQEQYF.

The chain combines TRBV2 with TRBJ2-3; 14 bases map to TRBD2. CDR1 and CDR2 from the germline V gene are SNHLY and FYNNEI. With V trimmed by 6 bases and J by 6 bases, 5 bases remained unmatched. The CDR3 spans 15 residues. The CDR3 spells CASRGLAGGRDTQYF. In DNA form, the CDR3 reads TGTGCCAGCAGAGGACTAGCGGGAGGAAGGGATACGCAGTATTTT.

The rearrangement links TRBV4-1 to TRBJ2-1, with D tentatively TRBD2 (5 bases). The CDR3 sequence is 15 residues long. Trimming stripped 0 bases from V and 3 bases from J, with 9 bases between. Germline assignment: CDR1 MGHRA and CDR2 YSYEKL. The CDR3 DNA is TGCGCCAGCAGCCAAGATATCGGGGTCTACAATGAGCAGTTCTTC. This gives the protein CASSQDIGVYNEQFF.

This chain uses TRBV9 with TRBJ1-1; D call uncertain. Per germline, CDR1 SGDLS and CDR2 YYNGEE. Trimming took off 0 bases at V and 5 bases at J, with 11 bases between the two ends. This CDR3 is 14 amino acids long. The CDR3 DNA follows: TGTGCCAGCAGCGTAGCTGAGGGTTTTACTGAAGCTTTCTTT. Its translation: CASSVAEGFTEAFF.

In the case of this clone: Other DNA sequences in the sample encode the same CDR3. The J gene is TRBJ2-2, the V gene TRBV29-1; D remains unclear. CDR1 and CDR2 (germline): SQVTM, ANQGSEA. The V end lost 3 bases, the J end lost 3 bases, and 5 bases lay between the germline ends. There are 12 residues in the CDR3. As DNA, the CDR3 is TGCAGCGTTGAGGGGTACACCGGGGAGCTGTTTTTT. It translates to CSVEGYTGELFF.

This chain joins TRBV15 and TRBJ1-4; D remains ambiguous. V was pared by 0 bases and J by 7 bases, with 12 bases between. CDR1 LNHNV and CDR2 YYDKDF come from the germline V gene (reference sequence). CDR3 length: 15 amino acids. CDR3 residues: CATSRDAAWSEKLFF. In DNA form, the CDR3 reads TGTGCCACCAGCAGAGATGCGGCATGGAGTGAAAAACTGTTTTTT.

This chain's CDR3 is CASSHDNWPNEQFF. The CDR3 bases are TGCGCCAGCAGCCACGATAACTGGCCCAATGAGCAGTTCTTC. V and J are TRBV4-1 and TRBJ2-1; D gene ambiguous. Per the germline V gene, CDR1 is MGHRA and CDR2 is YSYEKL. The CDR3 totals 14 residues. The V end was cut by 3 bases, the J end by 6 bases, with 12 bases between.

This rearrangement joins TRBV28 to TRBJ2-7; 8 positions agree with TRBD1. The CDR3 has 17 residues. Germline assignment: CDR1 MDHEN and CDR2 SYDVKM. With 7 bases clipped from V and 5 bases from J, the junction kept 19 bases outside the gene matches. The CDR3, as DNA: TGTGCCAGCACTCTAAGGGGGGCAGGGGGCAACAACAACGAGCAGTACTTC. Translated: CASTLRGAGGNNNEQYF.

This clone was observed once. This chain uses TRBV7-6 with TRBJ2-3, with D perhaps matching TRBD1 or TRBD2 (5 bases each). The CDR3 spans 16 residues. Germline-derived CDR1 and CDR2 are SGHVS and FNYEAQ. V was pared by 4 bases and J by 0 bases, with 14 bases between. CDR3 DNA sequence: TGTGCCAGCAGCTCCCCCAATGGGGGTAGCACAGATACGCAGTATTTT. Translated, it gives CASSSPNGGSTDTQYF. Full variable domain (remainder filled in from reference TRBV7-6 and TRBJ2-3): GAGVSQSPRYKVTKRGQDVALRCDPISGHVSLYWYRQALGQGPEFLTYFNYEAQQDKSGLPNDRFSAERPEGSISTLTIQRTEQRDSAMYRCASSSPNGGSTDTQYFGPGTRLTVL.

This chain uses TRBV7-3 with TRBJ2-1; 7 bases map to TRBD2. The length of the CDR3 is 13 residues. Germline-derived CDR1 and CDR2 are SGHTA and FQGTGA. V was pared by 5 bases and J by 2 bases, with 0 bases of the junction left unmatched. DNA for the CDR3: TGTGCCAGCAGCGGACTAGCCTACAATGAGCAGTTCTTC. It encodes CASSGLAYNEQFF.

The chain combines TRBV6-5 with TRBJ1-6; maybe TRBD1 (5 bases). V lost 2 bases and J lost 14, with 16 bases in between. CDR3 size: 14 residues. CDR1 MNHEY and CDR2 SVGAGI come from the germline V gene. The DNA for the CDR3 is TGTGCCAGCAGTTACGAGCCCGAGGCGGGGGCCCTCCACTTT. It specifies CASSYEPEAGALHF.

This clone was seen once. CDR3 coding DNA: TGTGCCAGCTCTACAGGGGAGGAAGAGACCCAGTACTTC. Amino acids: CASSTGEEETQYF. This rearrangement joins TRBV19 to TRBJ2-5, with a tentative D call TRBD1 (7 bases). Germline assignment: CDR1 LNHDA and CDR2 SQIVND (reference sequence). The CDR3 loop spans 13 amino acids. Trimming took 9 bases from V and 3 from J, leaving 14 bases between them.